This TCR beta chain appears in the sequencing data of a study of T cell repertoires in ileal Crohn's disease. Overall study context: About half of patients got postoperative therapy: under 12 thiopurines, approximately 18 anti-TNF.

Assay: immunoSEQ multiplex PCR; the TCRdb copy retains only in-frame clones and omits some. Of approximately 6,000 clones in the sample, roughly four fifths are singletons; the top ten hold about 4.7%. Study-wide results and limits: Compared with non-smokers, active smokers at surgery showed more clonal expansions. High-frequency clones were more common in sorted CD8 than CD4 cells.

A word on this clone: Its antigen is not known.

CDR1 and CDR2 from the germline V gene are SGHRS and YFSETQ. The CDR3 contains 15 residues. The trim removed 7 bases at V and 0 bases at J, leaving 6 bases unmatched. The chain combines TRBV5-1 with TRBJ2-1, with 8 positions matching TRBD2. The sample comprised ileal tissue. The receptor comes from an adult with Crohn's disease. In nucleotides, the CDR3 is TGCGCCAGCCGGGTAGCGGGAAGCTCCTACAATGAGCAGTTCTTC. Protein: CASRVAGSSYNEQFF.